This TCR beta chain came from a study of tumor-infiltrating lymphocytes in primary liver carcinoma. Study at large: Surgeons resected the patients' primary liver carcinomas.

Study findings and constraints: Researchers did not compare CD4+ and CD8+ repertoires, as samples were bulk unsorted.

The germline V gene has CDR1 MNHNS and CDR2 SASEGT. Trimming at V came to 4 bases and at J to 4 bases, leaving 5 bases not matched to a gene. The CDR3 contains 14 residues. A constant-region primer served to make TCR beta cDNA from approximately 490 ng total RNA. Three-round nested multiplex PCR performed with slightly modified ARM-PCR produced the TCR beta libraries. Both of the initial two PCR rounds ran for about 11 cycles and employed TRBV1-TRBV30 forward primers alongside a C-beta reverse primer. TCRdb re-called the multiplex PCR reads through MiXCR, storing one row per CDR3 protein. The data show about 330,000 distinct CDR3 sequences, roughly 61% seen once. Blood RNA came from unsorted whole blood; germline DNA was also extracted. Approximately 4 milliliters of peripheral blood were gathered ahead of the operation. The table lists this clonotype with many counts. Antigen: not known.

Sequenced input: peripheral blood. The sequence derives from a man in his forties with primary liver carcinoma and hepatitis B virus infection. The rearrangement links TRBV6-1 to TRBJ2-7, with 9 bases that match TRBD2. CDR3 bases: TGTGCCAGCAGTGCGGCGGGAGGGATTTACGAGCAGTACTTC. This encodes CASSAAGGIYEQYF.